This TCR beta chain comes out of a study of OX40 agonist ivuxolimab in advanced cancers. Notes on the research overall: Ivuxolimab was an agonistic, fully human IgG2 monoclonal antibody directed against OX40 (CD134), a costimulatory receptor. Intravenous ivuxolimab was administered to patients every 2 weeks at six dose levels: 0.01, 0.1, 0.3, 1.5, 3 and 10 mg/kg. The paper reports the monotherapy dose-escalation portion (N of about 50 patients) of the phase I ivuxolimab trial. In the dose-escalation cohort, 82.7% of patients were male, and the mean age was approximately 64 years, with a range of about 20 to 79. Prior anti-PD-1, anti-PD-L1 or anti-CTLA-4 therapy was permitted, and approximately 42% of dose-escalation patients had received checkpoint inhibitors. Three dose-escalation patients achieved partial responses, one with hepatocellular carcinoma and two with cutaneous melanoma. The purpose of peripheral TCRbeta sequencing was to test whether ivuxolimab changed TCR sequence diversity and led to clonal T-cell expansion. Of the 50 or so patients in dose escalation, some 20 had hepatocellular carcinoma, about 15 had melanoma, 9 had renal cell carcinoma and 9 had head and neck cancer. Overall results and qualifications from the work: At doses of 0.1 to 3.0 mg/kg, clonal expansion of both CD4+ and CD8+ T cells in blood was seen between baseline and week 6. Low levels of normalized T-cell clonal expansion were also shown by some nonresponding patients. The antigen specificity of the clonally expanded peripheral T cells was not determined. In the 0.1-3.0 mg/kg groups, partial responders had among the lowest normalized peripheral clonal expansion, particularly in CD8+ T cells. After ivuxolimab, expanded clones were on average more numerous among CD8+ T cells than among CD4+ T cells.

To note about this clone: The antigen this receptor binds is unknown. One base away there is no much larger clone; base qualities are not given.

For sequencing of the TCRbeta CDR3 region, genomic DNA was extracted from the sorted cells. The immunoSEQ Assay was used to sequence the TCRbeta CDR3 regions. TCRdb holds this immuneACCESS table with in-frame rearrangements only. Some clones are missing; in checked studies, unresolved V genes explain under half, and the rest has no known cause. The sample table contains 70,000 to 95,000 clones; only one count was recorded for approximately 94% of them. The biggest ten clones account for around a tenth of the sample. The trial excluded patients who had a history of autoimmune disease or were on systemic immunosuppression. Peripheral blood for TCR sequencing was collected from all dose cohorts at baseline, on cycle 4 day 1, and on cycle 7 day 1. The samples were taken from a phase I, first-in-human, multicenter, open-label dose-escalation trial of ivuxolimab. The trial enrolled adults with locally advanced or metastatic head and neck squamous cell, hepatocellular, melanoma or renal cell carcinoma. Before TCR sequencing, CD4+ T cells and CD8+ T cells were sorted from peripheral blood as separate populations.

Spanning cysteine to phenylalanine, the CDR3 consists of 12 amino acids. The sequence is cut down to CDR3 DNA, 36 bases in frame from base 1. Per the germline V gene, KGHSY is the CDR1 and FQNENV is the CDR2. Relative to germline, V is 4 bases shorter and J is 6 bases shorter, with 7 bases between their ends. This specimen consisted of CD4+ or CD8+ T cells sorted from blood, obtained in a trial of the OX40 agonist ivuxolimab. The receptor was derived from an adult with an advanced solid tumor such as melanoma, head and neck, liver or kidney cancer. The chain is assembled from TRBV16 and TRBJ2-4; confidence is insufficient to name the D gene. The CDR3 has the sequence CASSPVGNIQYF. The DNA is as follows: TGTGCCAGCAGCCCCGTGGGAAACATTCAGTACTTC.